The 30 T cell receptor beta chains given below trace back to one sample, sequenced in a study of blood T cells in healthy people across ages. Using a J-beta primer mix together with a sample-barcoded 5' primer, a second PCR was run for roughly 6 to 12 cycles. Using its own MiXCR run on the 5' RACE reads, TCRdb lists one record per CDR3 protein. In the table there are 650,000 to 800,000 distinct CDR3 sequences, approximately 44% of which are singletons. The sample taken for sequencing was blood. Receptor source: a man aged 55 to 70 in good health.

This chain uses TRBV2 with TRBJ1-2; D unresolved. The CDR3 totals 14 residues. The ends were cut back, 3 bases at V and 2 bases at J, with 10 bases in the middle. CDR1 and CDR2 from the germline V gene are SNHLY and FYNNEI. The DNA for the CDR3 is TGTGCCAGCAGTGATCCCAGTACCAACTATGGCTACACCTTC. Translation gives CASSDPSTNYGYTF.

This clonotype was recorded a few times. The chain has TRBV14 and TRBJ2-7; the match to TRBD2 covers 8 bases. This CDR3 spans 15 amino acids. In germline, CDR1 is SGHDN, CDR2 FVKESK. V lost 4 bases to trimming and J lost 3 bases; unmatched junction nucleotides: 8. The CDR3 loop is CASSPNGRDGYEQYF. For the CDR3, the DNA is TGTGCCAGCAGCCCCAACGGGAGGGACGGCTACGAGCAGTACTTC.

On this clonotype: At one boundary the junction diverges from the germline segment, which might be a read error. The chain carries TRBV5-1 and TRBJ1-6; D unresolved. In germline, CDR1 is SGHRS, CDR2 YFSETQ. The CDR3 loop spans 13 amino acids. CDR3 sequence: CASSLSANSPLHF. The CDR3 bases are TGTGCCAGCAGTTTGTCGGCTAATTCACCCCTCCACTTT. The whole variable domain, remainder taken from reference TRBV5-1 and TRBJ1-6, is KAGVTQTPRYLIKTRGQQVTLSCSPISGHRSVSWYQQTPGQGLQFLFEYFSETQRNKGNFPGRFSGRQFSNSRSEMNVSTLELGDSALYLCASSLSANSPLHFGNGTRLTVT.

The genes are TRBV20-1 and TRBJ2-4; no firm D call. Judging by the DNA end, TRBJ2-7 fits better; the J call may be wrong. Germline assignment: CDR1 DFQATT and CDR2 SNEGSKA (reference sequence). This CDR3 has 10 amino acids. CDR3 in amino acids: CSASRGEQYF. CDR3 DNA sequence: TGCAGTGCTAGTAGAGGCGAGCAGTACTTC.

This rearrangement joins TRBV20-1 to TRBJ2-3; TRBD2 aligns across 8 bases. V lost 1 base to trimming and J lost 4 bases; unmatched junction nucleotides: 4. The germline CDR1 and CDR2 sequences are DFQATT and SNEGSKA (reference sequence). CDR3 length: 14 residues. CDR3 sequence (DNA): TGCAGTGCTAGAGGGACTAGCATTTCAGATACGCAGTATTTT. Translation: CSARGTSISDTQYF.

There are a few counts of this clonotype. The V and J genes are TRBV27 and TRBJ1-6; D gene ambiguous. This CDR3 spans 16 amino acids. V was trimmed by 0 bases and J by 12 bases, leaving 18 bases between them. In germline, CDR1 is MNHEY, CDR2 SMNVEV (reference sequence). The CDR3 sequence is CASSLSGFTLILPLHF. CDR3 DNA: TGTGCCAGCAGTTTATCCGGGTTTACCTTAATTTTACCCCTCCACTTT.

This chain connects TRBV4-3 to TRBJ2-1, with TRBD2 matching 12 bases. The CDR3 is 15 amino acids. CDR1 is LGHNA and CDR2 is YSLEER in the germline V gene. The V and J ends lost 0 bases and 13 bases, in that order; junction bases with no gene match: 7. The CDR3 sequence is CASSQEASGGETQFF. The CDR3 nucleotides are TGCGCCAGCAGCCAAGAGGCTAGCGGGGGGGAGACCCAGTTCTTC.

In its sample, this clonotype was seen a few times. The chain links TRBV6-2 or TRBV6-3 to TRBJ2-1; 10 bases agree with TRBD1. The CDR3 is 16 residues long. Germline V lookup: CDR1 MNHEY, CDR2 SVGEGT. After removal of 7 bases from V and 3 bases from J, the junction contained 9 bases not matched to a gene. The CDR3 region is CASNLDRGALYNEQFF. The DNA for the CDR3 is TGTGCCAGCAACCTGGACAGGGGGGCCCTCTACAATGAGCAGTTCTTC.

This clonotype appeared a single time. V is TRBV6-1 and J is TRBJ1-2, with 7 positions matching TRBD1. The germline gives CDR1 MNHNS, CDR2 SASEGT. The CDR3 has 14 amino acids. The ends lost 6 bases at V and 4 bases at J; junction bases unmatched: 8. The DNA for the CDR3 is TGTGCCAGCAGAGATAGACAGGGTTCCTATGGCTACACCTTC. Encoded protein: CASRDRQGSYGYTF.

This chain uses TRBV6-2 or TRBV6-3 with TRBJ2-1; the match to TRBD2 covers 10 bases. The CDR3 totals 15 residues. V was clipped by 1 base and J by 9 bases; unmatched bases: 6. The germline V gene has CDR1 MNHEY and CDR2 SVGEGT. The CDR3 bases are TGTGCCAGCAGTTACTTGAGCGGGGGGGCCTTTGAGCAGTTCTTC. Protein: CASSYLSGGAFEQFF.

The CDR3 is CASSQDRGQARETQYF. For the CDR3, the DNA is TGCGCCAGCAGCCAAGATAGGGGCCAGGCGAGAGAGACCCAGTACTTC. This rearrangement joins TRBV4-1 to TRBJ2-5; the D gene is possibly TRBD1 (5 bases). The CDR3 is 16 amino acids. V shed 0 bases and J shed 4 bases, with 15 bases lying between them. In germline, CDR1 is MGHRA, CDR2 YSYEKL.

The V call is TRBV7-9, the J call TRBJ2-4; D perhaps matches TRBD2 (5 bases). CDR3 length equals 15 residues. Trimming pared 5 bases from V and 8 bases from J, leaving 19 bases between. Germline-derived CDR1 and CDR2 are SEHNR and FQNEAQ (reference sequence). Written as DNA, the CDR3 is TGTGCCAGCAGCGGAGGCCAGCCGACGACCGACATTCAGTACTTC. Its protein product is CASSGGQPTTDIQYF.

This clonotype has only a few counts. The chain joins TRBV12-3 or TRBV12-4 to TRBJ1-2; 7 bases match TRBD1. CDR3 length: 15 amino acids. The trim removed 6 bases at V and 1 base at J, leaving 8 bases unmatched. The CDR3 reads CASSPRDSYNYGYTF. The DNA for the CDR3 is TGTGCCAGCAGCCCCCGGGACAGTTATAACTATGGCTACACCTTC.

The CDR3 DNA reads as TGTGCCAGCAGTGAAGAGCGACCCCTGAGCAATGGAAATGAGCAGTACTTC. Amino acid sequence: CASSEERPLSNGNEQYF. The J gene is TRBJ2-5, the V gene TRBV12-3 or TRBV12-4; D not resolved. The CDR3 extends over 17 amino acids. Trimming left V 5 bases short and J 11 bases short, with 30 bases between.

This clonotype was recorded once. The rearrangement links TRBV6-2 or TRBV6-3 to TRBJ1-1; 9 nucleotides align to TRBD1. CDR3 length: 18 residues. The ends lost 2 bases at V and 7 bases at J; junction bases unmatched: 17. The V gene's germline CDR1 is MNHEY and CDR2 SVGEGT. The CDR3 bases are TGTGCCAGCAGTTACGAACCGGGACAGGGAATCCTCGGGAGTGAAGCTTTCTTT. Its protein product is CASSYEPGQGILGSEAFF.

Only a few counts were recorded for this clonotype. CDR3 coding DNA: TGTGCCAGCAGCTTAGTTCGGGGGGCGGAAGAGACCCAGTACTTC. It encodes CASSLVRGAEETQYF. The genes are TRBV7-9 and TRBJ2-5, with a possible D match to TRBD2 (7 bases). This CDR3 has 15 residues. The V end was cut by 1 base, the J end by 3 bases, with 12 bases between. In germline, CDR1 is SEHNR, CDR2 FQNEAQ (reference sequence).

CDR3 region: CASSPLPSSLDNSPLHF. In nucleotides, the CDR3 is TGTGCCAGCAGTCCCTTACCCTCTTCGCTTGATAATTCACCCCTCCACTTT. This sequence joins TRBV27 and TRBJ1-6; no clear D. Germline CDR1 is MNHEY and CDR2 is SMNVEV (reference sequence). The ends were cut back, 5 bases at V and 5 bases at J, with 19 bases in the middle. The CDR3 is made up of 17 amino acids.

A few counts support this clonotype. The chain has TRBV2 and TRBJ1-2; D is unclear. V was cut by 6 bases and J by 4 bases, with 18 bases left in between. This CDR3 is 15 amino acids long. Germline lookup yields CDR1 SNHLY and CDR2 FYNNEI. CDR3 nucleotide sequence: TGTGCCAGCAGCGGCCGACACGGAGACTCCTATGGCTACACCTTC. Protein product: CASSGRHGDSYGYTF. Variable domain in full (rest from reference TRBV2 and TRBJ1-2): EPEVTQTPSHQVTQMGQEVILRCVPISNHLYFYWYRQILGQKVEFLVSFYNNEISEKSEIFDDQFSVERPDGSNFTLKIRSTKLEDSAMYFCASSGRHGDSYGYTFGSGTRLTVV.

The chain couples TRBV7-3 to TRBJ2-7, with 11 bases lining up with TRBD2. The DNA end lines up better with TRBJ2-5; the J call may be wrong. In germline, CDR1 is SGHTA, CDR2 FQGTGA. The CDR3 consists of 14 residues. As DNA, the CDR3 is TGTGCCAGCGCGACCGGGACTAGCGGCGAGACCCAGTACTTC. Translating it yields CASATGTSGETQYF.

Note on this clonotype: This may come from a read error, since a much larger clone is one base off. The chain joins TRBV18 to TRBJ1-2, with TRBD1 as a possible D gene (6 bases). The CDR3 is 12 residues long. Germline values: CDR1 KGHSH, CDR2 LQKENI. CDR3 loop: CVSSPGQGGYTF. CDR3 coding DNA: TGTGTCAGCTCACCGGGACAAGGAGGTTACACCTTC.

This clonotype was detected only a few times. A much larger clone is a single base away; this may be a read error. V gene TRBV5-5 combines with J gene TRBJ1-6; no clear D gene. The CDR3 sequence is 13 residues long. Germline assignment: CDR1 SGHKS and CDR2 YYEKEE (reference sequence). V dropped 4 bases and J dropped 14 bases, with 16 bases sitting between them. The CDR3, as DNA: TGTGCCAGCAGCGTTACCCACGATGGATCCCTCCACTTT. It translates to CASSVTHDGSLHF.

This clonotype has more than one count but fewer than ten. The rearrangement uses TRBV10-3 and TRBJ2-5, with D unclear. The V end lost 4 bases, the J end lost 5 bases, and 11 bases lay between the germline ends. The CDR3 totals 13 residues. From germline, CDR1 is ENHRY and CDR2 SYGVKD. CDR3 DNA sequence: TGTGCCATCAGTGTCCGCAGGTTTGAGACCCAGTACTTC. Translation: CAISVRRFETQYF.

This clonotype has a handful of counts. This chain's CDR3 is CASSYGVSRGQPQHF. CDR3 bases: TGTGCCAGCAGTTACGGAGTTTCCCGCGGTCAGCCCCAGCATTTT. V gene TRBV6-2 or TRBV6-3 combines with J gene TRBJ1-5; unclear D gene. The CDR3 extends over 15 amino acids. The V gene lost 2 bases and the J gene lost 6 bases, with 14 bases spanning the gap. The germline gives CDR1 MNHEY, CDR2 SVGEGT.

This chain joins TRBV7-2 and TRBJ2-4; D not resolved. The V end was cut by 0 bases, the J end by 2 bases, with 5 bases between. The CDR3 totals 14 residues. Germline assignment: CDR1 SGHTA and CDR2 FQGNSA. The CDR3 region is CASSLAGTKNIQYF. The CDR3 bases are TGTGCCAGCAGCTTAGCGGGGACCAAAAACATTCAGTACTTC.

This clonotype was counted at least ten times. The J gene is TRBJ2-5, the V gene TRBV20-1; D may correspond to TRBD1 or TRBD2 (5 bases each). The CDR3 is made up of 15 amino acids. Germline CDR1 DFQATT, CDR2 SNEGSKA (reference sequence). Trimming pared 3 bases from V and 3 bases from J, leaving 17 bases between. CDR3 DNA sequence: TGCAGTGCTAGGAATACCGGGACGAGGAAAGAGACCCAGTACTTC. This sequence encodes CSARNTGTRKETQYF.

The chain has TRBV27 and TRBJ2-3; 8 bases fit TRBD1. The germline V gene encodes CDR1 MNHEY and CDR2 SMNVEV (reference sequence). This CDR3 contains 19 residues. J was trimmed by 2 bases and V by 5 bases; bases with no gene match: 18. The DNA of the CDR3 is TGTGCCAGCAGTCCTATATGGGATTTGGACAGGGTTCCCACAGATACGCAGTATTTT. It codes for CASSPIWDLDRVPTDTQYF.

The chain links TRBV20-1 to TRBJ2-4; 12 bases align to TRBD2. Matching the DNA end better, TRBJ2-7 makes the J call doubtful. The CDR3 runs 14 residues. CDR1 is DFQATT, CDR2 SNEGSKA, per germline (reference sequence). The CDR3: CSALGLAGNYEQYF. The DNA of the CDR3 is TGCAGTGCTCTCGGACTAGCGGGAAACTACGAGCAGTACTTC.

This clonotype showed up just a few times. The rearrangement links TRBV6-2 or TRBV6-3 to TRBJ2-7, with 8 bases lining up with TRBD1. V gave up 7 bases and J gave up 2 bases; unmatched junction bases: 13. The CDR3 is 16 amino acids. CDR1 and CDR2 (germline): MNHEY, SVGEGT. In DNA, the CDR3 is TGTGCCAGCAACACAGGGGGAACTAGGGGTGCCTACGAGCAGTACTTC. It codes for CASNTGGTRGAYEQYF.

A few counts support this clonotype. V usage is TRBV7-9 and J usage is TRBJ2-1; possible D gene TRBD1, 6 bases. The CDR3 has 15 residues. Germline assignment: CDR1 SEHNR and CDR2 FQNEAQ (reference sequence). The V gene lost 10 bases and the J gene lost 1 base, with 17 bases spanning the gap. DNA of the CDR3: TGTGCCACCAGAAACGGGGACACTTCCTACAATGAGCAGTTCTTC. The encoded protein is CATRNGDTSYNEQFF. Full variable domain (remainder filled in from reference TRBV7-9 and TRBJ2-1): DTGVSQNPRHKITKRGQNVTFRCDPISEHNRLYWYRQTLGQGPEFLTYFQNEAQLEKSRLLSDRFSAERPKGSFSTLEIQRTEQGDSAMYLCATRNGDTSYNEQFFGPGTRLTVL.

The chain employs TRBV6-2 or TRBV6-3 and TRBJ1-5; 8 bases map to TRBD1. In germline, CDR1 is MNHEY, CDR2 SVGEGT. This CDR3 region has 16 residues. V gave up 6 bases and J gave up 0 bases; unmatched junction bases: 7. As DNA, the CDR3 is TGTGCCAGCAGCGACCAAACAGGGGGTAGCAATCAGCCCCAGCATTTT. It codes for CASSDQTGGSNQPQHF.